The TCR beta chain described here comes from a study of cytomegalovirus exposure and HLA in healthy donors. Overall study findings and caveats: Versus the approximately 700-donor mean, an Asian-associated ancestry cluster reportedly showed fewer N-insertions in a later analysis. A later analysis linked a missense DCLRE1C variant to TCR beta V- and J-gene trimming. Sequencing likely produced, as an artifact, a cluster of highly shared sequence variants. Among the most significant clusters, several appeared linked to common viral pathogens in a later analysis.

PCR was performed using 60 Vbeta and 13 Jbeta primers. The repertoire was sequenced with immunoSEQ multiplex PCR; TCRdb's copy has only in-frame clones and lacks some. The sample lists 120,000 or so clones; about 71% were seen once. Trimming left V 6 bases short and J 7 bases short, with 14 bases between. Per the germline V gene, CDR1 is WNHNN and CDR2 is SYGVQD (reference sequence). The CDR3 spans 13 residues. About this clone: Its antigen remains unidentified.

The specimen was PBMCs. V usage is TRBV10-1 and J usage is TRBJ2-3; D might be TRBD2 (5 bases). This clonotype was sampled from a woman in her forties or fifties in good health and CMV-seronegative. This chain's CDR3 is CASRTTSFNTQYF. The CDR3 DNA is TGCGCCAGCAGGACTACTAGTTTCAATACGCAGTATTTT.